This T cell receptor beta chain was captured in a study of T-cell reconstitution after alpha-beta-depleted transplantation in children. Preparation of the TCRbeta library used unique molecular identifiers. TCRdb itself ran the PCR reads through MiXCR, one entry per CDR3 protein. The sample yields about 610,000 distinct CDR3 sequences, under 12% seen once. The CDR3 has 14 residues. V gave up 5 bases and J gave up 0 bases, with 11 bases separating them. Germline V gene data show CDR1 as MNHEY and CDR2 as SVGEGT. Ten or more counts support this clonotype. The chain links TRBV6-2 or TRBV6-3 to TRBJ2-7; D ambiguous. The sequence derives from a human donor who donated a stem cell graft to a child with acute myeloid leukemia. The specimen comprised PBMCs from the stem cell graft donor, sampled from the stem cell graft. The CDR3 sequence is CASSPIGSSYEQYF. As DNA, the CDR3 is TGTGCCAGCAGTCCCATCGGCAGCTCCTACGAGCAGTACTTC.